This T cell receptor beta chain was captured by sequencing in a study of cytomegalovirus exposure and HLA in healthy donors. PCR used 60 Vbeta primers and 13 Jbeta primers. The method was immunoSEQ multiplex PCR; TCRdb's version includes in-frame clones alone and lacks a portion of them. Its table lists about 200,000 clones. This receptor was obtained from a boy between 10 and 17 years old in good health and CMV-seronegative. The material sequenced was PBMCs.

In nucleotides, the CDR3 is TGTGCCAGCAGTAGCGGGGGTCCCTTCGAGCAGTACTTC. Translation gives CASSSGGPFEQYF. V usage is TRBV6-5 and J usage is TRBJ2-7, with 8 bases identical to TRBD2. The germline gives CDR1 MNHEY, CDR2 SVGAGI. This CDR3 has 13 residues. With V trimmed by 5 bases and J by 6 bases, 6 bases remained unmatched.